The rows below give T cell receptor beta chains drawn from one sample of a study of PD-L1 blockade in urothelial cancer. This table comes from immunoSEQ multiplex PCR, and its TCRdb copy is limited to in-frame clones, with some not included. The sample has roughly 45,000 clones, 80% seen once. Material: PBMCs, obtained around atezolizumab (anti-PD-L1) treatment. The source is a man aged 60-69 years with urothelial cancer. The CDR3 runs from the conserved cysteine through the conserved F or W. The D gene is left open where the match is weak. A row's size may be missing; if present it is once, few, many or a size class.

>TRBJ1-2|-|-|TRBV4-1
CASSLGGSNYYGYTF
TGCGCCAGCAGCCTCGGAGGCAGCAACTACTATGGCTACACCTTC
>TRBJ1-2|-|few|TRBV30
CAWSVSGYGYTF
TGTGCCTGGAGTGTATCGGGATATGGCTACACCTTC
>TRBJ2-3|-|-|TRBV2
CASSVAQMGGAGTDTQYF
TGTGCCAGCAGTGTGGCACAAATGGGGGGAGCGGGCACAGATACGCAGTATTTT
>TRBJ1-2|TRBD1|-|TRBV4-1
CASSRAGTGQYGYTF
TGCGCCAGCAGCCGGGCCGGGACAGGGCAATATGGCTACACCTTC
>TRBJ2-7|-|-|TRBV28
CASSFQGLESYEQYF
TGTGCCAGCAGTTTCCAAGGACTCGAATCCTACGAGCAGTACTTC
>TRBJ1-2|-|-|TRBV18
CASSPTANRDLGYTF
TGTGCCAGCTCACCAACAGCCAATCGGGATCTTGGCTACACCTTC
>TRBJ2-1|-|-|TRBV14
CASSPYRASYNEQFF
TGTGCCAGCAGCCCCTACAGGGCCTCCTACAATGAGCAGTTCTTC
>TRBJ2-1|TRBD2|-|TRBV11-2
CASSLGTSGNYNEQFF
TGTGCCAGCAGCTTGGGGACTAGCGGGAACTACAATGAGCAGTTCTTC
>TRBJ1-1|-|-|TRBV18
CASSPRDTLMNTEAFF
TGTGCCAGCTCACCCCGGGACACCCTTATGAACACTGAAGCTTTCTTT
>TRBJ1-2|-|few|TRBV29-1
CSVEDLSSTVEGTYGYTF
TGCAGCGTTGAAGATCTTAGTTCGACAGTGGAGGGGACCTATGGCTACACCTTC
>TRBJ1-5|-|-|TRBV6-1
CASSEGEYQPQHF
TGTGCCAGCAGTGAAGGAGAATATCAGCCCCAGCATTTT
>TRBJ2-3|-|-|TRBV4-3
CASSQDLSRARTDTQYF
TGCGCCAGCAGCCAAGATCTTAGCAGGGCCCGCACAGATACGCAGTATTTT
>TRBJ1-3|-|once|TRBV27
CASSLSAGVVNTIYF
TGTGCCAGCAGTTTATCTGCAGGGGTGGTAAACACCATATATTTT
>TRBJ1-2|-|-|TRBV5-1
CASSLETGGQDGYTF
TGCGCCAGCAGCTTGGAGACAGGAGGCCAGGATGGCTACACCTTC
>TRBJ2-5|TRBD2|-|TRBV11-2
CASSFYGGAETQYF
TGTGCCAGCAGCTTTTACGGGGGGGCAGAGACCCAGTACTTC
>TRBJ1-1|-|-|TRBV27
CASSTGLNTEAFF
TGTGCCAGCAGTACAGGGTTGAACACTGAAGCTTTCTTT
>TRBJ1-5|TRBD1|once|TRBV10-2
CASSEETGGDQPQHF
TGCGCCAGCAGTGAGGAGACAGGGGGCGACCAGCCCCAGCATTTT
>TRBJ1-1|-|few|TRBV6-5
CASRHPGTEAFF
TGTGCCAGCAGACATCCAGGCACTGAAGCTTTCTTT
>TRBJ2-6|-|-|TRBV28
CASTTPSSGANVLTF
TGTGCCAGCACCACCCCCAGCTCTGGGGCCAACGTCCTGACTTTC
>TRBJ2-7|-|once|TRBV5-1
CASSTRTDTYEQYF
TGCGCCAGCAGCACCCGGACGGACACCTACGAGCAGTACTTC
>TRBJ2-7|-|-|TRBV27
CASRVMGSSYEQYF
TGTGCCAGCAGGGTGATGGGCTCCTCCTACGAGCAGTACTTC
>TRBJ2-2|-|-|TRBV6-5
CASSYLTFSNTGELFF
TGTGCCAGCAGTTACCTGACATTTTCGAACACCGGGGAGCTGTTTTTT
>TRBJ1-1|-|-|TRBV6-4
CASSEEGNTEAFF
TGTGCCAGCAGTGAGGAGGGTAACACTGAAGCTTTCTTT
>TRBJ2-7|-|-|TRBV6-1
CASSDLAVEGDEQYF
TGTGCCAGCAGTGATCTGGCGGTCGAAGGGGACGAGCAGTACTTC
>TRBJ1-1|TRBD1|-|TRBV5-1
CASSSTGTGGSTEAFF
TGCGCCAGCAGCAGTACCGGGACAGGGGGTAGCACTGAAGCTTTCTTT
>TRBJ1-2|TRBD1|-|TRBV19
CASTPTGTANYGYTF
TGTGCCAGTACCCCGACCGGGACAGCCAACTATGGCTACACCTTC
>TRBJ1-4|-|-|TRBV27
CASSRATNEKLFF
TGTGCCAGCAGCCGAGCAACTAATGAAAAACTGTTTTTT
>TRBJ2-2|-|once|TRBV7-9
CASSLVPGGHTGELFF
TGTGCCAGCAGCTTAGTTCCAGGGGGGCACACCGGGGAGCTGTTTTTT
>TRBJ1-2|-|-|TRBV13
CASSSGEVGGGYTF
TGTGCCAGCAGCTCGGGTGAGGTGGGTGGTGGCTACACCTTC
>TRBJ1-4|TRBD1|few|TRBV5-1
CASSLGDRGFADEKLFF
TGCGCCAGCAGCTTGGGAGACAGGGGGTTCGCAGATGAAAAACTGTTTTTT
>TRBJ1-2|-|-|TRBV7-2
CASSFGDYGYTF
TGTGCCAGCAGCTTCGGGGACTATGGCTACACCTTC
>TRBJ2-7|TRBD1|-|TRBV7-7
CASSKRTGGEQYF
TGTGCTAGCAGCAAAAGGACAGGGGGCGAGCAGTACTTC
>TRBJ2-7|-|-|TRBV2
CASTPDGDEQYF
TGTGCCAGCACCCCGGACGGGGACGAGCAGTACTTC